The next 12 T cell receptor beta chains were all read from a single sample in a study of T-cell memory formation after mild COVID-19. One entry per CDR3 protein results from TCRdb running MiXCR on the 5' RACE reads. Of 540,000 or so distinct CDR3 sequences detected, about a fifth appear once; the ten largest clones hold around 12%. Sequencing was carried out using PBMCs or a T cell subset sorted from them (not recorded which). Every receptor here comes from an adult woman who had mild COVID-19 (a few samples of this study predate the infection). Cell type and time point are not known.

The CDR3, as DNA: TGTGCCAGCAGTAAGGGACAGGGGGTAGAAGAGACCCAGTACTTC. It yields the protein CASSKGQGVEETQYF. The V call is TRBV25-1, the J call TRBJ2-5; 11 positions match TRBD1. This CDR3 has 15 amino acids. Per the germline V gene, CDR1 is MGHDK and CDR2 is SYGVNS. With V trimmed by 5 bases and J by 3 bases, 5 bases remained unmatched.

CDR3: CASSRTLRGGYNEQFF. For the CDR3, the DNA is TGTGCCAGCAGCCGCACACTCCGAGGGGGCTACAATGAGCAGTTCTTC. The chain has TRBV27 and TRBJ2-1; a weak D match, TRBD1 (6 bases). This CDR3 contains 16 residues. CDR1 MNHEY and CDR2 SMNVEV come from the germline V gene (reference sequence). Trimming left V 6 bases short and J 3 bases short, with 18 bases between.

The table lists this clonotype with a few counts. This chain uses TRBV29-1 with TRBJ2-7; D unclear. CDR1 is SQVTM and CDR2 is ANQGSEA in the germline V gene. V gave up 1 base and J gave up 7 bases, with 8 bases separating them. This CDR3 spans 11 amino acids. In nucleotides, the CDR3 is TGCAGCGTTGAAGTTTTTCGAGAGCAGTACTTC. It yields the protein CSVEVFREQYF.

In this sample, this clonotype turned up a few times. The chain recombines TRBV20-1 with TRBJ2-2; the D is unclear. The CDR3 loop spans 12 amino acids. Trimming pared 2 bases from V and 4 bases from J, leaving 5 bases between. Looked up from germline, CDR1 is DFQATT and CDR2 is SNEGSKA (reference sequence). CDR3 sequence (DNA): TGCAGTGCTAGACCTTTCACCGGGGAGCTGTTTTTT. As protein: CSARPFTGELFF.

The chain couples TRBV9 to TRBJ1-1; 7 bases are a match to TRBD1. CDR1 and CDR2 from the germline V gene are SGDLS and YYNGEE. J lost 4 bases, V lost 0 bases, and 12 bases had no gene match. The CDR3 extends over 17 amino acids. CDR3 DNA sequence: TGTGCCAGCAGCGTAGCCCTGACAGGGTCGGGGAGCACTGAAGCTTTCTTT. It is translated as CASSVALTGSGSTEAFF.

This chain links TRBV3-1 with TRBJ1-2; a possible D gene is TRBD1 (5 bases). V was cut by 1 base and J by 8 bases, with 8 bases left in between. Germline CDR1 reads LGHDT; CDR2 reads YNNKEL (reference sequence). The CDR3 runs to 12 residues. This CDR3 is CASSQAGSGYTF. As DNA, the CDR3 is TGTGCCAGCAGCCAAGCAGGGAGCGGCTACACCTTC.

This clonotype was counted between two and nine times. The chain links TRBV6-5 to TRBJ1-2; D might be TRBD1 (6 bases). V was shortened by 0 bases and J by 4 bases, with 9 bases between the two germline ends. The CDR3 extends over 14 amino acids. The germline V gene has CDR1 MNHEY and CDR2 SVGAGI. CDR3 coding DNA: TGTGCCAGCAGTTACTCGGGACATCGCTATGGCTACACCTTC. It codes for CASSYSGHRYGYTF.

This sequence joins TRBV14 and TRBJ2-7; 7 bases agree with TRBD1. Germline loops: CDR1 SGHDN, CDR2 FVKESK. V was pared by 0 bases and J by 3 bases, with 5 bases of the junction left unmatched. The CDR3 totals 15 residues. CDR3 amino acids: CASSQEKGAYYEQYF. CDR3 in DNA: TGTGCCAGCAGCCAAGAGAAGGGGGCCTACTACGAGCAGTACTTC. Using reference TRBV14 and TRBJ2-7 for the parts outside the CDR3, the full variable domain is EAGVTQFPSHSVIEKGQTVTLRCDPISGHDNLYWYRRVMGKEIKFLLHFVKESKQDESGMPNNRFLAERTGGTYSTLKVQPAELEDSGVYFCASSQEKGAYYEQYFGPGTRLTVT.

This clonotype appeared a few times. V and J are TRBV24-1 and TRBJ1-5; 7 bases are a match to TRBD1. Germline CDR1 is KGHDR and CDR2 is SFDVKD. The CDR3 contains 13 residues. V shed 3 bases and J 9 bases; nucleotides not matched to a gene: 4. The CDR3: CATSDPTGPPQHF. In nucleotides, the CDR3 is TGTGCCACCAGTGATCCGACAGGGCCGCCCCAGCATTTT.

This clonotype has just a few counts. V and J are TRBV19 and TRBJ1-1; 10 nucleotides agree with TRBD1. The CDR3 totals 13 residues. Germline V gene data show CDR1 as LNHDA and CDR2 as SQIVND (reference sequence). The J segment lost 5 bases and the V segment lost 6 bases, leaving 3 bases of the junction unmatched. CDR3 sequence reads: CASRGTGVTEAFF. CDR3 sequence (DNA): TGTGCCAGTAGAGGGACAGGGGTAACTGAAGCTTTCTTT.

This chain links TRBV6-1 with TRBJ2-3; 12 nucleotides match TRBD2. V lost 5 bases, J lost 6 bases, and 9 bases stayed unmatched. The CDR3 loop spans 16 amino acids. Germline assignment: CDR1 MNHNS and CDR2 SASEGT. CDR3 nucleotide sequence: TGTGCCAGCAGTCCCTACCTAGCGGGAGGGCAGGATACGCAGTATTTT. Encoded protein: CASSPYLAGGQDTQYF.

This chain links TRBV11-3 with TRBJ2-3, with 9 bases that match TRBD2. From germline, CDR1 is SGHNT and CDR2 YENEEA. V shed 1 base and J 2 bases; nucleotides not matched to a gene: 13. This CDR3 region has 19 residues. The CDR3 region is CASSLGAWREGPATDTQYF. The CDR3 region has the DNA TGTGCCAGCAGCTTAGGGGCGTGGCGGGAGGGCCCCGCCACAGATACGCAGTATTTT.